Each of the 26 T cell receptor beta chains below was sequenced from the same sample in a study of blood T cell repertoires in COVID-19. Profiled with immunoSEQ multiplex PCR; TCRdb holds only in-frame clones, not every one. The repertoire holds approximately 350,000 clones, roughly 90% seen once, with roughly 1.2% in the top ten. Sequencing used peripheral blood. These receptors originate from a man aged 40-55 years with acute or convalescent COVID-19.

This chain connects TRBV24-1 to TRBJ2-3; 9 bases are a match to TRBD1. CDR3 length: 18 amino acids. Germline V lookup: CDR1 KGHDR, CDR2 SFDVKD. The V segment lost 3 bases and the J segment 4 bases; nucleotides outside the gene matches: 13. CDR3 in DNA: TGTGCCACCAGTGATCCCCCCCTGCGGGACAGGGTCGCAGATACGCAGTATTTT. Protein sequence: CATSDPPLRDRVADTQYF.

V and J are TRBV2 and TRBJ1-5; 8 bases agree with TRBD1. CDR1 is SNHLY and CDR2 is FYNNEI in the germline V gene. This CDR3 spans 13 amino acids. Losses at the gene ends were 6 bases for V and 7 bases for J; bases not matched to a gene: 5. CDR3 sequence reads: CASSARGLQPQHF. The CDR3 nucleotides are TGTGCCAGCAGCGCCAGGGGGCTCCAGCCCCAGCATTTT.

V usage is TRBV6-2 or TRBV6-3 and J usage is TRBJ2-3; unclear D gene. CDR3 size: 15 residues. Germline lookup yields CDR1 MNHEY and CDR2 SVGEGT. V lost 0 bases to trimming and J lost 4 bases, with 11 bases between them. CDR3 in amino acids: CASSYSIQHPDTQYF. In nucleotides, the CDR3 is TGTGCCAGCAGTTACTCGATACAGCATCCAGATACGCAGTATTTT.

V gene TRBV7-9 combines with J gene TRBJ2-7; D possibly corresponds to TRBD1 (6 bases). The CDR3 is 13 amino acids. CDR1 and CDR2 (germline): SEHNR, FQNEAQ (reference sequence). V lost 5 bases, J lost 0 bases, and 8 bases lay in between. The CDR3 is CASSTGSSYEQYF. For the CDR3, the DNA is TGTGCCAGCAGCACAGGGAGCTCCTACGAGCAGTACTTC.

J is TRBJ1-5 and V is TRBV18; tentative D call: TRBD1 (5 bases). CDR1 KGHSH and CDR2 LQKENI come from the germline V gene. Trimming cost V 4 bases and J 7 bases, with 14 bases left between them. The length of the CDR3 is 14 residues. The DNA of the CDR3 is TGTGCCAGCTCACACCGGGGGACGGAACAGCCCCAGCATTTT. It encodes CASSHRGTEQPQHF.

V and J are TRBV7-8 and TRBJ1-4; D remains ambiguous. CDR1 and CDR2 from the germline V gene are SGHVS and FQNEAQ. This CDR3 has 14 amino acids. With 3 bases removed from V and 8 bases from J, the gap between germline ends came to 13 bases. The CDR3 loop reads CASSFSGFWEKLFF. DNA for the CDR3: TGTGCCAGCAGCTTCTCAGGTTTTTGGGAAAAACTGTTTTTT. Looking up the rest from reference TRBV7-8 and TRBJ1-4 gives the full variable domain: GAGVSQSPRYKVAKRGQDVALRCDPISGHVSLFWYQQALGQGPEFLTYFQNEAQLDKSGLPSDRFFAERPEGSVSTLKIQRTQQEDSAVYLCASSFSGFWEKLFFGSGTQLSVL.

This clone was counted a single time. This chain uses TRBV3-1 (or the pseudogene TRBV3-2) with TRBJ2-1, with unresolved D. This CDR3 has 13 amino acids. Trimming shortened V by 4 bases and J by 6 bases, and 10 bases separated the two germline ends. Looked up from germline, CDR1 is LGHDT and CDR2 is YNNKEL (reference sequence). The CDR3 coding sequence is TGTGCCAGCAGCCGAACAAGAGGCAATGAGCAGTTCTTC. Amino acid sequence: CASSRTRGNEQFF.

The rearrangement uses TRBV12-5 and TRBJ2-1, with 9 bases aligning to TRBD2. This CDR3 region has 15 residues. The V gene end was trimmed by 0 bases and the J gene end by 10 bases; junction bases not matched to a gene: 7. Germline values: CDR1 LGHNT, CDR2 FRNRAP. DNA for the CDR3: TGTGCTAGTGGTTTGGTAGTTAGCGGGAGCGAAGAGCAGTTCTTC. Translated: CASGLVVSGSEEQFF.

V and J are TRBV18 and TRBJ2-2; 7 nucleotides align to TRBD1. CDR1 KGHSH and CDR2 LQKENI come from the germline V gene. V dropped 8 bases and J dropped 5; count of bases not matched to a gene: 5. The CDR3 runs 13 residues. CDR3 protein: CASNRGGTGELFF. The CDR3 region has the DNA TGTGCCAGCAACAGGGGTGGAACCGGGGAGCTGTTTTTT.

The chain uses TRBV29-1 and TRBJ2-5; the D is unclear. The CDR3 sequence is 12 residues long. Looked up from germline, CDR1 is SQVTM and CDR2 is ANQGSEA. V lost 4 bases and J 2 bases, leaving 8 bases between the germline ends. DNA of the CDR3: TGCAGCGTTGGGGCAGAACAAGAGACCCAGTACTTC. It codes for CSVGAEQETQYF. The variable domain in full, completed from reference TRBV29-1 and TRBJ2-5, reads SAVISQKPSRDICQRGTSLTIQCQVDSQVTMMFWYRQQPGQSLTLIATANQGSEATYESGFVIDKFPISRPNLTFSTLTVSNMSPEDSSIYLCSVGAEQETQYFGPGTRLLVL.

CDR3: CASSPRWTGTRPEAFF. CDR3 nucleotides: TGCGCCAGCAGCCCCCGATGGACAGGGACCCGGCCGGAAGCTTTCTTT. The rearrangement links TRBV5-1 to TRBJ1-1; 8 bases agree with TRBD1. V was clipped by 4 bases and J by 8 bases; unmatched bases: 16. CDR3 length equals 16 residues. CDR1 is SGHRS, CDR2 YFSETQ, per germline.

The chain combines TRBV28 with TRBJ1-1; TRBD1 is a possible D gene (6 bases). The ends were cut back, 8 bases at V and 3 bases at J, with 22 bases in the middle. Germline CDR1 and CDR2: MDHEN and SYDVKM. The CDR3 has 16 amino acids. The CDR3 coding sequence is TGTGCCAGCGACTACTCGACCGGGACACCTTACACTGAAGCTTTCTTT. Protein sequence: CASDYSTGTPYTEAFF.

The chain employs TRBV2 and TRBJ2-5; the match to TRBD1 covers 10 bases. Per the germline V gene, CDR1 is SNHLY and CDR2 is FYNNEI. Trimming at V came to 5 bases and at J to 4 bases, leaving 1 base not matched to a gene. The CDR3 totals 13 residues. CDR3 bases: TGTGCCAGCAGTTGGGACAGGGGAGAGACCCAGTACTTC. Protein product: CASSWDRGETQYF.

The genes are TRBV6-5 and TRBJ2-1, with 7 bases matching TRBD2. CDR1 and CDR2 (germline): MNHEY, SVGAGI. V lost 6 bases to trimming and J lost 0 bases; unmatched junction nucleotides: 5. The CDR3 spans 15 residues. CDR3: CASSGSGFSYNEQFF. Written as DNA, the CDR3 is TGTGCCAGCAGCGGTAGCGGGTTCTCCTACAATGAGCAGTTCTTC.

This chain uses TRBV18 with TRBJ1-2; D gene unclear. Germline CDR1 is KGHSH and CDR2 is LQKENI. Trimming shortened V by 0 bases and J by 8 bases, and 16 bases separated the two germline ends. CDR3 size: 15 residues. In DNA form, the CDR3 reads TGTGCCAGCTCACCACCGTTATTATGGGGAGACGGCTACACCTTC. Its protein product is CASSPPLLWGDGYTF.

The chain employs TRBV19 and TRBJ1-1, with D perhaps matching TRBD1 (5 bases). CDR3 size: 11 residues. Trimming left V 5 bases short and J 7 bases short, with 8 bases between. Germline V gene sequence: CDR1 LNHDA, CDR2 SQIVND (reference sequence). CDR3 loop: CASSYRFEAFF. The CDR3 DNA sequence: TGTGCCAGTAGTTACAGGTTTGAAGCTTTCTTT. Full variable domain (outside the CDR3, taken from reference TRBV19 and TRBJ1-1): DGGITQSPKYLFRKEGQNVTLSCEQNLNHDAMYWYRQDPGQGLRLIYYSQIVNDFQKGDIAEGYSVSREKKESFPLTVTSAQKNPTAFYLCASSYRFEAFFGQGTRLTVV.

The chain recombines TRBV2 with TRBJ1-5, with 9 bases aligning to TRBD1. J gave up 2 bases and V 5 bases, and 4 bases lay outside the gene matches. The CDR3 extends over 15 amino acids. In germline, CDR1 is SNHLY, CDR2 FYNNEI. The CDR3 here is CASSSRDRGNQPQHF. CDR3 in DNA: TGTGCCAGCAGTTCCCGGGACAGGGGCAATCAGCCCCAGCATTTT.

The V gene is TRBV10-3, the J gene TRBJ2-7; D is undetermined. Germline V gives CDR1 ENHRY, CDR2 SYGVKD. V shed 4 bases and J shed 4 bases, with 8 bases lying between them. The CDR3 extends over 12 amino acids. The CDR3 reads CAISVQSYEQYF. CDR3 nucleotides: TGTGCCATCAGTGTACAGTCATACGAGCAGTACTTC.

The chain links TRBV11-2 to TRBJ2-6, with unresolved D. The CDR3 consists of 19 residues. Germline V gene data show CDR1 as SGHAT and CDR2 as FQNNGV. V lost 1 base and J 0 bases, leaving 16 bases between the germline ends. CDR3 protein: CASSLARNFLFSGANVLTF. The CDR3 DNA reads as TGTGCCAGCAGCTTAGCGCGTAATTTCCTCTTCTCTGGGGCCAACGTCCTGACTTTC.

The count of this clone is one. The DNA of the CDR3 is TGTGCCAGCAGTTACGAAGTAGCGGGCTCCTACGAGCAGTACTTC. This gives the protein CASSYEVAGSYEQYF. The chain joins TRBV6-2 or TRBV6-3 to TRBJ2-7; TRBD2 aligns across 7 bases. CDR3 length equals 15 residues. V gave up 2 bases and J gave up 0 bases; unmatched junction bases: 4. Germline V gene sequence: CDR1 MNHEY, CDR2 SVGEGT.

This chain uses TRBV18 with TRBJ1-1, with unresolved D. There are 13 residues in the CDR3. The V end lost 3 bases, the J end lost 2 bases, and 7 bases lay between the germline ends. CDR1 and CDR2 from the germline V gene are KGHSH and LQKENI. CDR3 in amino acids: CASSPTINTEAFF. The CDR3 nucleotides are TGTGCCAGCTCACCGACTATTAACACTGAAGCTTTCTTT.

V gene TRBV5-6 combines with J gene TRBJ2-7; a possible D gene is TRBD2 (5 bases). The CDR3 is 15 amino acids. In germline, CDR1 is SGHDT, CDR2 YYEEEE. The germline V and J ends were trimmed by 4 bases and 6 bases, with 20 bases remaining between them. CDR3 in DNA: TGTGCCAGCAGCACGCGCGGGTTCCCCGGATCCGAGCAGTACTTC. It yields the protein CASSTRGFPGSEQYF.

This clone was picked up one time. The rearrangement joins TRBV7-9 to TRBJ1-6; D is ambiguous. The CDR3 is made up of 12 amino acids. CDR1 is SEHNR and CDR2 is FQNEAQ in the germline V gene (reference sequence). V was shortened by 3 bases and J by 10 bases, with 7 bases between the two germline ends. The CDR3 loop reads CASSLGGSPLHF. The CDR3 region has the DNA TGTGCCAGCAGCTTGGGAGGATCACCCCTCCACTTT. Combining the CDR3 with reference TRBV7-9 and TRBJ1-6 gives the whole variable domain DTGVSQNPRHKITKRGQNVTFRCDPISEHNRLYWYRQTLGQGPEFLTYFQNEAQLEKSRLLSDRFSAERPKGSFSTLEIQRTEQGDSAMYLCASSLGGSPLHFGNGTRLTVT.

The genes are TRBV28 and TRBJ2-7; tentatively, D is TRBD1 (6 bases). Germline V lookup: CDR1 MDHEN, CDR2 SYDVKM. Deletions cut 5 bases from V and 2 bases from J, with 19 bases between. This CDR3 contains 16 residues. CDR3 nucleotide sequence: TGTGCCAGCAGTCTCATCGGACAGCGGAGACCCTACGAGCAGTACTTC. Its translation: CASSLIGQRRPYEQYF.

The V call is TRBV29-1, the J call TRBJ2-6; tentative D call: TRBD1 (6 bases). The germline V gene has CDR1 SQVTM and CDR2 ANQGSEA. Trimming stripped 5 bases from V and 1 base from J, with 9 bases between. This CDR3 spans 14 amino acids. The CDR3 DNA is TGCAGCGTTCTACAGGGATCTGGGGCCAACGTCCTGACTTTC. As protein: CSVLQGSGANVLTF. The variable domain in full, completed from reference TRBV29-1 and TRBJ2-6, reads SAVISQKPSRDICQRGTSLTIQCQVDSQVTMMFWYRQQPGQSLTLIATANQGSEATYESGFVIDKFPISRPNLTFSTLTVSNMSPEDSSIYLCSVLQGSGANVLTFGAGSRLTVL.

The chain uses TRBV18 and TRBJ2-7; the match to TRBD1 covers 10 bases. V shed 8 bases, J shed 6 bases, and the junction held 7 bases outside the gene matches. This CDR3 comprises 13 residues. Looked up from germline, CDR1 is KGHSH and CDR2 is LQKENI. The CDR3 nucleotides read TGTGCCAGCGCCCGGGACAGGGGAGGCGAGCAGTACTTC. It translates to CASARDRGGEQYF.